These 14 T cell receptor beta chains originate from one sample sequenced in a study of blood T cell repertoires in COVID-19. Libraries were prepared by immunoSEQ multiplex PCR; TCRdb keeps only in-frame clonotypes and omits some of them. The table includes approximately 210,000 clones, nearly 90% detected once. The sample consisted of peripheral blood. All receptors derive from a woman aged 40 to 50 who had recovered from COVID-19.

V usage is TRBV7-2 and J usage is TRBJ2-1; the D gene is possibly TRBD2 (6 bases). V gave up 5 bases and J gave up 15 bases, with 17 bases separating them. This CDR3 has 12 residues. Germline V gives CDR1 SGHTA, CDR2 FQGNSA. CDR3 in DNA: TGTGCCAGCAGCACCCGGGACTCCGGGCCGTTCTTC. It codes for CASSTRDSGPFF.

The rearrangement joins TRBV12-3 or TRBV12-4 to TRBJ2-7; D not resolved. V was cut by 6 bases and J by 2 bases, with 5 bases left in between. The CDR3 contains 11 residues. This CDR3 is CASSFTYEQYF. CDR3 bases: TGTGCCAGCAGCTTTACCTACGAGCAGTACTTC.

This sequence joins TRBV29-1 and TRBJ1-4; possibly TRBD1 for D (6 bases). From germline, CDR1 is SQVTM and CDR2 ANQGSEA. Trimming removed 6 bases at V and 4 bases at J, with 18 bases between. This CDR3 contains 15 residues. CDR3 residues: CSVGRGGSDNEKLFF. Here the CDR3 DNA reads TGCAGCGTGGGGAGGGGGGGTTCGGATAATGAAAAACTGTTTTTT.

The V gene is TRBV5-1, the J gene TRBJ2-1; 7 bases map to TRBD1. V was pared by 0 bases and J by 6 bases, with 6 bases of the junction left unmatched. CDR3 length: 15 amino acids. The germline V gene has CDR1 SGHRS and CDR2 YFSETQ. CDR3 in DNA: TGCGCCAGCAGCTTGGGACAGGGTTATTTCAATGAGCAGTTCTTC. It is translated as CASSLGQGYFNEQFF.

The chain carries TRBV7-9 and TRBJ1-3; 9 bases agree with TRBD1. In germline, CDR1 is SEHNR, CDR2 FQNEAQ (reference sequence). J was trimmed by 8 bases and V by 3 bases; bases with no gene match: 5. The CDR3 runs 14 residues. The CDR3 DNA sequence: TGTGCCAGCAGCTTGACAGGGGGTGGGGACACCATATATTTT. Protein sequence: CASSLTGGGDTIYF. The full variable domain, with the rest looked up from reference TRBV7-9 and TRBJ1-3, is DTGVSQNPRHKITKRGQNVTFRCDPISEHNRLYWYRQTLGQGPEFLTYFQNEAQLEKSRLLSDRFSAERPKGSFSTLEIQRTEQGDSAMYLCASSLTGGGDTIYFGEGSWLTVV.

This clone was counted a single time. The rearrangement uses TRBV9 and TRBJ1-1; D is uncertain. This CDR3 contains 13 residues. Germline values: CDR1 SGDLS, CDR2 YYNGEE. V shed 0 bases and J shed 4 bases, with 7 bases lying between them. CDR3 nucleotide sequence: TGTGCCAGCAGCGTAGGCCAGGTCACTGAAGCTTTCTTT. Protein: CASSVGQVTEAFF.

In its sample, this clone was seen once. V is TRBV6-6 and J is TRBJ1-6; 10 bases are a match to TRBD1. Germline V gene lookup returns CDR1 MNHNY and CDR2 SVGAGI (reference sequence). This CDR3 region has 18 residues. J was trimmed by 0 bases and V by 5 bases; bases with no gene match: 7. Here the CDR3 DNA reads TGTGCCAGCAGTCCCAGGGACAGGGGAAGCTCCTATAATTCACCCCTCCACTTT. Translated: CASSPRDRGSSYNSPLHF.

A single count supports this clone. The genes are TRBV28 and TRBJ1-1, with TRBD1 identical over 8 bases. V trimming: 7 bases; J trimming: 1 base; junction bases outside the gene matches: 8. The CDR3 runs 15 residues. Germline assignment: CDR1 MDHEN and CDR2 SYDVKM. The CDR3 protein is CASTLIGQGNTEAFF. In DNA, the CDR3 is TGTGCCAGCACCCTCATCGGACAGGGGAACACTGAAGCTTTCTTT.

The CDR3: CALVGGLSNTEAFF. The CDR3 nucleotides read TGTGCCCTGGTCGGGGGGCTGTCGAACACTGAAGCTTTCTTT. This rearrangement joins TRBV7-9 to TRBJ1-1; TRBD1 might be the D (6 bases). V was trimmed by 11 bases and J by 1 base, leaving 17 bases between them. Germline V gene sequence: CDR1 SEHNR, CDR2 FQNEAQ (reference sequence). The length of the CDR3 is 14 residues.

This sequence joins TRBV20-1 and TRBJ2-5, with unresolved D. Trimming shortened V by 2 bases and J by 5 bases, and 6 bases separated the two germline ends. There are 11 residues in the CDR3. The germline CDR1 and CDR2 sequences are DFQATT and SNEGSKA (reference sequence). CDR3 in amino acids: CSARSRETQYF. In DNA, the CDR3 is TGCAGTGCTAGATCCCGGGAGACCCAGTACTTC.

The genes are TRBV28 and TRBJ2-3, with TRBD2 as a possible D gene (6 bases). This CDR3 comprises 14 residues. Deletions cut 3 bases from V and 2 bases from J, with 9 bases between. CDR1 MDHEN and CDR2 SYDVKM come from the germline V gene. The CDR3 is CASSLGGATDTQYF. In nucleotides, the CDR3 is TGTGCCAGCAGTTTGGGGGGAGCCACAGATACGCAGTATTTT.

The rearrangement joins TRBV27 to TRBJ2-1; D not certain. From germline, CDR1 is MNHEY and CDR2 SMNVEV (reference sequence). The CDR3 sequence is 15 residues long. The ends were cut back, 4 bases at V and 0 bases at J, with 10 bases in the middle. In nucleotides, the CDR3 is TGTGCCAGCAGTTCGAGGATAAGCTCCTACAATGAGCAGTTCTTC. Translated: CASSSRISSYNEQFF.

The chain is built from TRBV27 and TRBJ2-5, with D maybe TRBD2 (6 bases). The CDR3 has 14 residues. Germline CDR1 reads MNHEY; CDR2 reads SMNVEV (reference sequence). Trimming left V 5 bases short and J 1 base short, with 11 bases between. CDR3 in DNA: TGTGCCAGCAGTAATGGAGCGGGCCAAGAGACCCAGTACTTC. Its translation is CASSNGAGQETQYF.

This sequence joins TRBV3-1 (or the pseudogene TRBV3-2) and TRBJ2-7, with TRBD2 matching 9 bases. The germline gives CDR1 LGHDT, CDR2 YNNKEL (reference sequence). V shed 2 bases and J 6 bases; nucleotides not matched to a gene: 8. The CDR3 contains 15 residues. The CDR3: CASSQYPSGRIEQYF. The CDR3, as DNA: TGTGCCAGCAGCCAATATCCCAGCGGGAGGATCGAGCAGTACTTC.